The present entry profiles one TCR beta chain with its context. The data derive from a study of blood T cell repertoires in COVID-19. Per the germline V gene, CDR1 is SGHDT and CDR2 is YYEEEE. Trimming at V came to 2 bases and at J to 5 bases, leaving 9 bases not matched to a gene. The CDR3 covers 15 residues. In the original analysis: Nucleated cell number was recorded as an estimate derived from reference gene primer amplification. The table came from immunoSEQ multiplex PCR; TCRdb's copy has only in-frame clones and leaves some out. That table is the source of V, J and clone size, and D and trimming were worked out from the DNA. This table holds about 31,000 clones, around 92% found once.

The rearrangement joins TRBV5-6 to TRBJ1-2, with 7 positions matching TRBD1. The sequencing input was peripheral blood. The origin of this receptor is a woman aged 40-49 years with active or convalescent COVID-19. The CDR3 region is CASSFDEGAGYGYTF. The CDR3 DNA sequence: TGTGCCAGCAGCTTTGATGAGGGGGCGGGTTATGGCTACACCTTC.